The 8 T cell receptor beta chains below all came from one sample that was sequenced in a study of beta chain features in type 1 diabetes. Study outcomes and limitations: TCRB CDR3 length was moderately but significantly reduced in all four CD4+ subsets of Type 1 diabetes patients.

Expressed TCRB transcripts got sequenced, as all isolated RNA was reverse transcribed. Method: immunoSEQ multiplex PCR; TCRdb's copy keeps in-frame clones and lacks some. The sample has more than 150,000 clones; approximately 10% are singletons. No antigen has been assigned to these receptors. The sequencing input was central memory CD4+ T cells from blood. These receptors all come from a woman in her thirties with type 1 diabetes.

A few counts support this clone. V and J are TRBV28 and TRBJ1-5; possibly TRBD1 for D (5 bases). CDR1 is MDHEN and CDR2 is SYDVKM in the germline V gene. The CDR3 loop spans 14 amino acids. V shed 6 bases and J shed 1 base, with 10 bases lying between them. The CDR3 DNA follows: TGTGCCAGCAGGAACGACAGAAGCAATCAGCCCCAGCATTTT. Residues: CASRNDRSNQPQHF.

About this clone: Relative to the germline gene, one junction end is altered; a read error may explain this. The chain uses TRBV7-7 and TRBJ2-7; D might be TRBD1 (6 bases). Germline V lookup: CDR1 SSHAT, CDR2 FNYEAQ (reference sequence). There are 13 residues in the CDR3. CDR3 sequence (DNA): TGTGCTAGCAGCTTACAAGGGGGCTACGAGCAGTACTTC. Translating it yields CASSLQGGYEQYF.

This chain connects TRBV5-4 to TRBJ2-7, with 8 bases that match TRBD2. CDR3 length equals 15 residues. V lost 1 base and J lost 0; bases outside the gene matches: 3. Germline lookup yields CDR1 SGHNT and CDR2 YYREEE (reference sequence). Here the CDR3 DNA reads TGTGCCAGCAGCTTGTCCGGGACTAGCTCCTACGAGCAGTACTTC. Translated, it gives CASSLSGTSSYEQYF.

The V call is TRBV29-1, the J call TRBJ2-7; D uncertain. The V gene's germline CDR1 is SQVTM and CDR2 ANQGSEA. Trimming removed 4 bases from V and 3 bases from J, with 4 bases in between. CDR3 length: 10 amino acids. The CDR3 coding sequence is TGCAGCGTTGGAGGCTACGAGCAGTACTTC. It encodes CSVGGYEQYF.

V usage is TRBV2 and J usage is TRBJ2-1; the D gene is possibly TRBD2 (6 bases). The length of the CDR3 is 12 residues. Germline values: CDR1 SNHLY, CDR2 FYNNEI. V lost 6 bases and J lost 6, with 9 bases in between. Here the CDR3 reads CASRGDFNEQFF. DNA for the CDR3: TGTGCCAGCAGGGGGGACTTCAATGAGCAGTTCTTC.

This clone was observed a handful of times. CDR3 DNA: TGTGCCAGCAAGTTTGGTAGATCCAATGAGCAGTTCTTC. Its translation: CASKFGRSNEQFF. The V and J genes are TRBV27 and TRBJ2-1, with D unresolved. Trimming cost V 7 bases and J 6 bases, with 13 bases left between them. The CDR3 covers 13 residues. Germline CDR1 is MNHEY and CDR2 is SMNVEV (reference sequence).

This clone was seen only a few times. The chain uses TRBV7-2 and TRBJ1-2; 12 positions agree with TRBD1. The CDR3 runs 18 residues. Germline trimming cut 5 bases from V and 3 bases from J; bases unmatched to any gene: 13. Germline CDR1 reads SGHTA; CDR2 reads FQGNSA. CDR3 nucleotide sequence: TGTGCCAGCAGCACCGGGACAGGGGGCTTAATCTATGACTATGGCTACACCTTC. Protein product: CASSTGTGGLIYDYGYTF.

Only a few counts were recorded for this clone. The rearrangement links TRBV5-6 to TRBJ2-3, with 9 positions matching TRBD2. The CDR3 has 16 amino acids. J was trimmed by 0 bases and V by 4 bases; bases with no gene match: 6. Germline assignment: CDR1 SGHDT and CDR2 YYEEEE. The CDR3 protein is CASSRTTSGSTDTQYF. DNA for the CDR3: TGTGCCAGCAGCCGGACAACTAGCGGGAGCACAGATACGCAGTATTTT.